This TCR beta chain was sequenced during a study of graft-versus-host responses after intestinal transplantation. Study-wide results and caveats: The authors found GvH clones in recipient marrow, some appearing first in ileum or blood.

This clone appeared a single time. No antigen is known for it. Using immunoSEQ multiplex PCR, the repertoire was profiled, and TCRdb retains in-frame clones only, with some absent. Among about 64,000 clones listed, more than 90% were seen once. V was cut by 3 bases and J by 0 bases, with 2 bases left in between. The CDR3 sequence is 13 residues long. Germline values: CDR1 WNHNN, CDR2 SYGVQD (reference sequence). This specimen consisted of bone marrow, obtained around 730 days after intestinal transplantation. This clonotype was obtained from a human patient who received an intestinal transplant, so some T cells may come from the graft donor. The V gene is TRBV10-1, the J gene TRBJ2-2; D gene unclear. For the CDR3, the DNA is TGCGCCAGCAGTGACGCGAACACCGGGGAGCTGTTTTTT. The encoded protein is CASSDANTGELFF.